This T cell receptor (beta chain) came from a study of type 1 regulatory T cells. Background on the study: T-allo10 is an in vitro-generated, Tr1-enriched CD4 T cell product specific for alloantigen.

This CDR3 contains 14 residues. Germline V CDR1 and CDR2: SQVTM, ANQGSEA. V gave up 0 bases and J gave up 8 bases; unmatched junction bases: 9. Study conclusions and caveats: Compared with non-type 1 regulatory T cells, type 1 regulatory T cells showed a more restricted TCR repertoire.

A single record per CDR3 protein comes from TCRdb applying MiXCR to the reads. The data contain under 75,000 distinct CDR3 sequences, roughly 20% of them singletons. This clonotype has a count of ten or more. Its antigen is currently unknown. The TCR comes from a human donor in good health. The sample consisted of cultured type 1 regulatory T (Tr1) cells, either the whole culture or a sorted fraction (not recorded which). The V gene is TRBV29-1, the J gene TRBJ1-2, with 7 nucleotides matching TRBD1. The CDR3 sequence: CSVEDARGRGGYTF. DNA for the CDR3: TGCAGCGTTGAAGACGCCAGGGGGAGAGGAGGCTACACCTTC.